A single sample is the source of the 5 T cell receptor beta chains below, sequenced in a study of blood T cell repertoires in COVID-19. Assay: immunoSEQ multiplex PCR; the TCRdb copy retains only in-frame clones and omits some. The sample contains 490,000 or so clones, 80% to 90% of which appear only once. Sequencing was performed on PBMCs or T cells enriched from blood (not recorded which). The origin of the receptors is a woman aged 60-75 years who had recovered from COVID-19.

The rearrangement uses TRBV5-1 and TRBJ2-2, with D perhaps TRBD2 (7 bases). Trimming shortened V by 4 bases and J by 3 bases, and 13 bases separated the two germline ends. Germline V CDR1 and CDR2: SGHRS, YFSETQ. The CDR3 is 15 residues long. CDR3 sequence (DNA): TGCGCCAGCAGCCCCTTAGGGGGGGACACCGGGGAGCTGTTTTTT. Encoded protein: CASSPLGGDTGELFF.

This chain connects TRBV20-1 to TRBJ1-3; 10 bases match TRBD1. This CDR3 comprises 15 residues. Unmatched junction bases numbered 6, after V lost 3 bases and J lost 4 bases. Germline-derived CDR1 and CDR2 are DFQATT and SNEGSKA (reference sequence). CDR3 residues: CSASLRTGGGNTIYF. CDR3 nucleotide sequence: TGCAGTGCTAGTCTTAGGACAGGGGGGGGAAACACCATATATTTT.

The chain has TRBV7-2 and TRBJ2-7, with 10 bases identical to TRBD2. The germline V gene encodes CDR1 SGHTA and CDR2 FQGNSA. The CDR3 extends over 16 amino acids. V shed 6 bases and J 4 bases; nucleotides not matched to a gene: 12. CDR3 region: CASRLGFSGGFYEQYF. Here the CDR3 DNA reads TGTGCCAGCAGGTTGGGCTTTAGCGGGGGGTTTTACGAGCAGTACTTC.

The J gene is TRBJ2-5, the V gene TRBV5-6; D may be TRBD1 (6 bases). CDR1 is SGHDT and CDR2 is YYEEEE in the germline V gene. The V end was cut by 4 bases, the J end by 2 bases, with 18 bases between. This CDR3 region has 16 residues. CDR3 sequence (DNA): TGTGCCAGCAGCCGCGACCAGGGGTCGAGGCAAGAGACCCAGTACTTC. It yields the protein CASSRDQGSRQETQYF.

V is TRBV3-1 (or the pseudogene TRBV3-2) and J is TRBJ2-1, with 8 bases fitting TRBD2. Germline V gives CDR1 LGHDT, CDR2 YNNKEL (reference sequence). This CDR3 region has 13 residues. The J segment lost 5 bases and the V segment lost 4 bases, leaving 1 base of the junction unmatched. CDR3 bases: TGTGCCAGCAGCCGGCGGGGGGACAATGAGCAGTTCTTC. It codes for CASSRRGDNEQFF.